The rows below give T cell receptor beta chains drawn from one sample of a study of blood T cell repertoires in COVID-19. The table came from immunoSEQ multiplex PCR; TCRdb's copy has only in-frame clones and leaves some out. The table has roughly 240,000 clones, approximately 86% seen once. The sequencing sample was made of peripheral blood. The receptors originated from a woman aged 55-70 years who had recovered from COVID-19. Each CDR3 is given with its conserved first and last residue.

J: TRBJ2-3
V: TRBV3-1/TRBV3-2
CDR3: CASSPRDYTDTQYF

J: TRBJ1-2
V: TRBV6-1
CDR3: CASSERSRQGLNVLYGYTF

J: TRBJ2-1
V: TRBV3-1/TRBV3-2
CDR3: CASSHRQGLNEQFF

J: TRBJ2-5
V: TRBV7-7
CDR3: CASSSTGPQYF

J: TRBJ2-7
V: TRBV11-2
CDR3: CASSLNSAATAYEQYF

J: TRBJ2-1
V: TRBV29-1
CDR3: CSVGPGGAGQFF

J: TRBJ2-3
V: TRBV11-3
CDR3: CASSPGLAGGPWEADTQYF

J: TRBJ1-6
V: TRBV2
CDR3: CASSEGGGAYNSPLHF

J: TRBJ2-7
V: TRBV4-2
CDR3: CASSQDRSSYEQYF

J: TRBJ2-4
V: TRBV7-2
CDR3: CASSLKRGGVQYF

J: TRBJ1-1
V: TRBV5-6
CDR3: CASSSVGRDEAFF

J: TRBJ2-3
V: TRBV4-3
CDR3: CASSQDTRTFSTDTQYF

J: TRBJ1-5
V: TRBV15
CDR3: CATSRVGEGNQPQHF

J: TRBJ2-7
V: TRBV23-1
CDR3: CASSQPGTIGRGEQYF

J: TRBJ2-5
V: TRBV4-2
CDR3: CASSQEVASETQYF

J: TRBJ1-2
V: TRBV3-1/TRBV3-2
CDR3: CASSKSDRGLGGYTF

J: TRBJ1-2
V: TRBV7-9
CDR3: CASSWNSGVYGYTF

J: TRBJ2-7
V: TRBV7-8
CDR3: CASSRTGSYEQYF

J: TRBJ1-4
V: TRBV7-2
CDR3: CASSALQEKLFF

J: TRBJ1-5
V: TRBV19
CDR3: CASAGQSSNQPQHF

J: TRBJ1-5
V: TRBV28
CDR3: CASRRDRASQPQHF

J: TRBJ1-4
V: TRBV28
CDR3: CATNSQSNEKLFF

J: TRBJ1-2
V: TRBV18
CDR3: CASSPQDYYGYTF

J: TRBJ1-5
V: TRBV12-1
CDR3: CASSYAGTGNQPQHF

J: TRBJ1-2
V: TRBV5-6
CDR3: CASPPLLSYGYTF

J: TRBJ1-6
V: TRBV10-3
CDR3: CAISGDRRAPLHF

J: TRBJ2-1
V: TRBV5-1
CDR3: CASSLGRRTYNEQFF

J: TRBJ2-7
V: TRBV7-2
CDR3: CASSPRFAYEQYF